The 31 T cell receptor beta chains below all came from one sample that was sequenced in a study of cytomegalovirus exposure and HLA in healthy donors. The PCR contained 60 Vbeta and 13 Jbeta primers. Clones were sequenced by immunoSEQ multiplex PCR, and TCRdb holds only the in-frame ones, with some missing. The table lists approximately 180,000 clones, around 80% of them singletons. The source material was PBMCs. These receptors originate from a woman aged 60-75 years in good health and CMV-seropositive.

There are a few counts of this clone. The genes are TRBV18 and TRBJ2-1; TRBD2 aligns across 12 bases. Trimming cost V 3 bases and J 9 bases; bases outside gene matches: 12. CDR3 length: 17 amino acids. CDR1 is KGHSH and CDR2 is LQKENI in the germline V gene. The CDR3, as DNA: TGTGCCAGCTCACCCGCAGGAACTAGCGGGAGGTGGGGTGAGCAGTTCTTC. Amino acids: CASSPAGTSGRWGEQFF.

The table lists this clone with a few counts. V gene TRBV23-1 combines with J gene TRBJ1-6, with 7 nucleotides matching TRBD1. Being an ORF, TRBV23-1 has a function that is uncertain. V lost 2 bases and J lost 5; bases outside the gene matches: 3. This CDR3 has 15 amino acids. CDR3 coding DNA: TGCGCCAGCAGTCAACGACAGGGCGATAATTCACCCCTCCACTTT. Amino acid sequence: CASSQRQGDNSPLHF.

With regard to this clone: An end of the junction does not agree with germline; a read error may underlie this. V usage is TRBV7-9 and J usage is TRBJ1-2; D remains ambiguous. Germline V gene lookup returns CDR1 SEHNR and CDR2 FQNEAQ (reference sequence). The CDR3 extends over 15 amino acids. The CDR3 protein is CASSINGGPHYGYTF. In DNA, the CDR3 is TGTGCCAGCAGCATAAATGGAGGGCCGCACTATGGTTACACCTTC.

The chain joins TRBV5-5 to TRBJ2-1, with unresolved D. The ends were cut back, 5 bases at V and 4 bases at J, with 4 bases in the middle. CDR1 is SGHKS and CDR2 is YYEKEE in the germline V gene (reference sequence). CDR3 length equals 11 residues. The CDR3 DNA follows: TGTGCCAGCAGGGCATACAATGAGCAGTTCTTC. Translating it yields CASRAYNEQFF.

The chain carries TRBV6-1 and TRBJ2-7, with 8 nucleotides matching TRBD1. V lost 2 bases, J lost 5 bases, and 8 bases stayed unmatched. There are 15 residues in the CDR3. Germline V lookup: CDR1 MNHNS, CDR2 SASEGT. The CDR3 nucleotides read TGTGCCAGCAGTGAAATAGGGACAGGTATACACGAGCAGTACTTC. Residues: CASSEIGTGIHEQYF.

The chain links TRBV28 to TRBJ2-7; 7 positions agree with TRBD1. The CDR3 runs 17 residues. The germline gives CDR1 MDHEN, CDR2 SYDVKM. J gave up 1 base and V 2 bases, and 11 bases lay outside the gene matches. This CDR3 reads CASSLTTLTGKSYEQYF. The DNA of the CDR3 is TGTGCCAGCAGTTTAACAACCCTGACAGGGAAGTCCTACGAGCAGTACTTC.

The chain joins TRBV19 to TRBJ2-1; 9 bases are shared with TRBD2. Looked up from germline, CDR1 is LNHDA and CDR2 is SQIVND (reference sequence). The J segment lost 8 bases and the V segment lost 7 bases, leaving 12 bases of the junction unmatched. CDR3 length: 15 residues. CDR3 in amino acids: CASKIGDSGSYEQFF. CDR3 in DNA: TGTGCCAGTAAGATAGGTGATAGCGGGAGCTATGAGCAGTTCTTC.

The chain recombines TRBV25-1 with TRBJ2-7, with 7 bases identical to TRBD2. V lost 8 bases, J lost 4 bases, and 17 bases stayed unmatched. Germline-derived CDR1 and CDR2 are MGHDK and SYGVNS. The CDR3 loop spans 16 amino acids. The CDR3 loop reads CASPKLGRARRYEQYF. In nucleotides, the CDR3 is TGTGCCAGCCCTAAATTGGGGAGGGCCAGGAGGTACGAGCAGTACTTC.

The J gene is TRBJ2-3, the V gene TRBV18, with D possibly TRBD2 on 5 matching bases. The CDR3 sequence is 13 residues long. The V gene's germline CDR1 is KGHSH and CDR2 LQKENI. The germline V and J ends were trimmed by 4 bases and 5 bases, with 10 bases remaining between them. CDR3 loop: CASSLSGRDTQYF. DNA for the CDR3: TGTGCCAGCTCACTTTCGGGGAGAGATACGCAGTATTTT.

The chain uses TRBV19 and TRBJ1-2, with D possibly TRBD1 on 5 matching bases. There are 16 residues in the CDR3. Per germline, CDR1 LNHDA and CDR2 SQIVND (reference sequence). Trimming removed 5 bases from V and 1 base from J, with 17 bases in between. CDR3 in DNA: TGTGCCAGTAGTTCAAGTTCCGGGACTGATAACTATGGCTACACCTTC. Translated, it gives CASSSSSGTDNYGYTF. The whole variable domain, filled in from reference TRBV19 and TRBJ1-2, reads DGGITQSPKYLFRKEGQNVTLSCEQNLNHDAMYWYRQDPGQGLRLIYYSQIVNDFQKGDIAEGYSVSREKKESFPLTVTSAQKNPTAFYLCASSSSSGTDNYGYTFGSGTRLTVV.

The CDR3 DNA is TGTGCCAGTAACCTTCCGGGACAGGGGGCTCATTCACCCCTCCACTTT. Protein sequence: CASNLPGQGAHSPLHF. This chain joins TRBV19 and TRBJ1-6, with 12 bases lining up with TRBD1. The CDR3 is 16 residues long. Germline loops: CDR1 LNHDA, CDR2 SQIVND (reference sequence). The V segment lost 7 bases and the J segment 8 bases; nucleotides outside the gene matches: 9.

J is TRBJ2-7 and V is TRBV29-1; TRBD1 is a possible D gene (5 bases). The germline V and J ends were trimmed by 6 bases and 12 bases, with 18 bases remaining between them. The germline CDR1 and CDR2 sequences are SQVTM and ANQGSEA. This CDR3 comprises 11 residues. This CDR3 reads CSVDDNRWLYF. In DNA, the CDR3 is TGCAGCGTCGACGATAACAGGTGGCTGTACTTC.

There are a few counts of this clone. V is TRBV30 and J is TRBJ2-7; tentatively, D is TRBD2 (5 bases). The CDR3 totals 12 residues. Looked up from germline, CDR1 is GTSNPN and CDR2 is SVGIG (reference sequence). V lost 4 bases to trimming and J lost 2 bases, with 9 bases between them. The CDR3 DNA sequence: TGTGCCTGGAAACTAGTCACCTACGAGCAGTACTTC. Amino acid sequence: CAWKLVTYEQYF.

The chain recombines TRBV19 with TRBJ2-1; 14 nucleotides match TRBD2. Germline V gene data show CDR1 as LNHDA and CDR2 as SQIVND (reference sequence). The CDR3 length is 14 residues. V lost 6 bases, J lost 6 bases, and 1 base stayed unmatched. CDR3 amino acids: CASSGTSGSNEQFF. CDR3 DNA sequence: TGTGCCAGTAGCGGGACTAGCGGGAGCAATGAGCAGTTCTTC.

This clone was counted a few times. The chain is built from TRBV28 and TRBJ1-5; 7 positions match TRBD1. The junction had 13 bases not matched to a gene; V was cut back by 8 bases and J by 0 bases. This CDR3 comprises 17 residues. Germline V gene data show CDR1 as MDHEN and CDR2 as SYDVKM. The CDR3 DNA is TGTGCCAGCGGGGAAGGGACAGCTGGATATAGCAATCAGCCCCAGCATTTT. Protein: CASGEGTAGYSNQPQHF.

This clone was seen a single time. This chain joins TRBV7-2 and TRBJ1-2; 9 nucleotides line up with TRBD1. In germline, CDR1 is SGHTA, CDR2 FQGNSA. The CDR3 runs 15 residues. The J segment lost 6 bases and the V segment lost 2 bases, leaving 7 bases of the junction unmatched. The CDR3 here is CASSLRQGVLDGYTF. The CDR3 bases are TGTGCCAGCAGCTTAAGACAGGGGGTACTTGATGGCTACACCTTC.

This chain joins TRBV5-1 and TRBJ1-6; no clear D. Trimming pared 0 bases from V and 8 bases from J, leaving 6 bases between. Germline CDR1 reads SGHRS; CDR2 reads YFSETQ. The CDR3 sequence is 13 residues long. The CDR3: CASSLAEDSPLHF. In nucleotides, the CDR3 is TGCGCCAGCAGCTTGGCTGAGGATTCACCCCTCCACTTT. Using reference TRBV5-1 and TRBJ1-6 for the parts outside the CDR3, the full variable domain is KAGVTQTPRYLIKTRGQQVTLSCSPISGHRSVSWYQQTPGQGLQFLFEYFSETQRNKGNFPGRFSGRQFSNSRSEMNVSTLELGDSALYLCASSLAEDSPLHFGNGTRLTVT.

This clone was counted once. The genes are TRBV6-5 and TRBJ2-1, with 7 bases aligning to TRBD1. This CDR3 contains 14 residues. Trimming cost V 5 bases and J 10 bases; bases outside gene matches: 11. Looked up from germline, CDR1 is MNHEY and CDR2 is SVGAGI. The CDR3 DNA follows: TGTGCCAGCAGTAACAGGGGCGCCGTGAGAGAGCAGTTCTTC. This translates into CASSNRGAVREQFF.

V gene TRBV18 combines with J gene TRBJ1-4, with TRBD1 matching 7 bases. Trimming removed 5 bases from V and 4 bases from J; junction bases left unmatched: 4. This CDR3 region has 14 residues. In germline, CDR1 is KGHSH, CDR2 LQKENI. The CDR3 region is CASSKGTDNEKLFF. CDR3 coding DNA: TGTGCCAGCTCAAAAGGGACAGATAATGAAAAACTGTTTTTT.

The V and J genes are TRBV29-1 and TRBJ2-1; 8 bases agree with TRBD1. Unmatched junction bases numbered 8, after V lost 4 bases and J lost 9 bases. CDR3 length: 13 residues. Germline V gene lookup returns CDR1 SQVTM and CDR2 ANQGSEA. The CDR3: CSVGGQGATEQFF. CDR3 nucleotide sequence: TGCAGCGTTGGCGGACAGGGAGCCACTGAGCAGTTCTTC.

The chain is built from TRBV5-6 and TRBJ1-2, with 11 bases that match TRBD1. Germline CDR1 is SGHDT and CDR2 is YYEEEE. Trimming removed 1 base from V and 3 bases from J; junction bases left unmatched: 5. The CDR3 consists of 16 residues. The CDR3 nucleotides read TGTGCCAGCAGCTTGCCTGGGACAGGGGGAGACTATGGCTACACCTTC. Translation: CASSLPGTGGDYGYTF.

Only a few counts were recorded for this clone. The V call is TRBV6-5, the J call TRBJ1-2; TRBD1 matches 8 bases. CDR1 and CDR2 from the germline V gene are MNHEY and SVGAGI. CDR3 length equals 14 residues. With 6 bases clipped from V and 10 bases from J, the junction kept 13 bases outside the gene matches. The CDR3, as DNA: TGTGCCAGCAGAAGCCCCATATGGACAGGGCTCTACACCTTC. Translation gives CASRSPIWTGLYTF.

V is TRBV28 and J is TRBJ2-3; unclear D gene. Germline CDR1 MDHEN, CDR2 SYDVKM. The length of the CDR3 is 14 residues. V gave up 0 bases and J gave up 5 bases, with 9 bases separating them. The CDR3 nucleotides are TGTGCCAGCAGTTTATGGTCGACGGGAGATACGCAGTATTTT. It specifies CASSLWSTGDTQYF. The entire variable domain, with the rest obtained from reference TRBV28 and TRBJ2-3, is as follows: DVKVTQSSRYLVKRTGEKVFLECVQDMDHENMFWYRQDPGLGLRLIYFSYDVKMKEKGDIPEGYSVSREKKERFSLILESASTNQTSMYLCASSLWSTGDTQYFGPGTRLTVL.

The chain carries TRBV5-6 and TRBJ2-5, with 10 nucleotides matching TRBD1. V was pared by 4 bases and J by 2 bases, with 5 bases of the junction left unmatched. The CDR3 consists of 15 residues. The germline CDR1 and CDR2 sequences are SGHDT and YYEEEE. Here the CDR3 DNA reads TGTGCCAGCAGCGGGACAGGGGTCGGGCAAGAGACCCAGTACTTC. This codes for CASSGTGVGQETQYF. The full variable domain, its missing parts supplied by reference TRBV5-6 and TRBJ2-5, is DAGVTQSPTHLIKTRGQQVTLRCSPKSGHDTVSWYQQALGQGPQFIFQYYEEEERQRGNFPDRFSGHQFPNYSSELNVNALLLGDSALYLCASSGTGVGQETQYFGPGTRLLVL.

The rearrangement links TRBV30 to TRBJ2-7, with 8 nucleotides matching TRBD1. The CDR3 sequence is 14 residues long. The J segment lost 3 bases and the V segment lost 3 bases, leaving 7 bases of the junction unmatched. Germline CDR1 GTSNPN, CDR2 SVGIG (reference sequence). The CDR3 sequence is CAWSVDRVGYEQYF. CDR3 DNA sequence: TGTGCCTGGAGCGTGGACAGGGTGGGCTACGAGCAGTACTTC.

CDR3 sequence reads: CASRGGTGPYEQYF. The CDR3 bases are TGTGCCAGTCGTGGAGGGACAGGGCCCTACGAGCAGTACTTC. The genes are TRBV19 and TRBJ2-7, with TRBD1 identical over 9 bases. V was clipped by 8 bases and J by 2 bases; unmatched bases: 7. Germline V gene lookup returns CDR1 LNHDA and CDR2 SQIVND (reference sequence). This CDR3 is 14 amino acids long.

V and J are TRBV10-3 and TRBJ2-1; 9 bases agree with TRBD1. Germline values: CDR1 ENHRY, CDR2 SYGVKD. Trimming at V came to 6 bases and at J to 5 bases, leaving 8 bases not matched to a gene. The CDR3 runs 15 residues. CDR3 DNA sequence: TGTGCCATCAGAGGGACAGGGCTTCCTAACAATGAGCAGTTCTTC. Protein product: CAIRGTGLPNNEQFF.

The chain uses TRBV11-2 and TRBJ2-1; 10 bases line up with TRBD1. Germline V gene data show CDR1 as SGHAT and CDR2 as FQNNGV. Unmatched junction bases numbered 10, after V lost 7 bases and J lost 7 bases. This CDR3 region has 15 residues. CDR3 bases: TGTGCCAGCACCGGAGCCGACAGGGGGCGGAATGAGCAGTTCTTC. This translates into CASTGADRGRNEQFF.

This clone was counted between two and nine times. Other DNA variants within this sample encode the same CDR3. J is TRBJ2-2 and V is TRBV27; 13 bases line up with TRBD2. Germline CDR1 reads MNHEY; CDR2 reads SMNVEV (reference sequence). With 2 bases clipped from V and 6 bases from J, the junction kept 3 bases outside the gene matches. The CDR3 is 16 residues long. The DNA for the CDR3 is TGTGCCAGCAGTTTAAGTACTAGCGGGAGGGCCGGGGAGCTGTTTTTT. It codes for CASSLSTSGRAGELFF.

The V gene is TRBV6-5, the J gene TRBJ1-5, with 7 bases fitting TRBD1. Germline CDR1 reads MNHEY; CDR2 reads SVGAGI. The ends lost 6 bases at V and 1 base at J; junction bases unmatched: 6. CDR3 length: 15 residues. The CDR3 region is CASRKEGQSNQPQHF. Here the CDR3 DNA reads TGTGCCAGCAGAAAGGAGGGACAGAGCAATCAGCCCCAGCATTTT.

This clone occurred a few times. The CDR3 nucleotides read TGTGCCAGCGGCGGCTCTTCCGTCTCTGGAAACACCATATATTTT. Residues: CASGGSSVSGNTIYF. The V call is TRBV6-5, the J call TRBJ1-3; D is ambiguous. Germline lookup yields CDR1 MNHEY and CDR2 SVGAGI. V was pared by 8 bases and J by 0 bases, with 14 bases between. The CDR3 spans 15 residues.